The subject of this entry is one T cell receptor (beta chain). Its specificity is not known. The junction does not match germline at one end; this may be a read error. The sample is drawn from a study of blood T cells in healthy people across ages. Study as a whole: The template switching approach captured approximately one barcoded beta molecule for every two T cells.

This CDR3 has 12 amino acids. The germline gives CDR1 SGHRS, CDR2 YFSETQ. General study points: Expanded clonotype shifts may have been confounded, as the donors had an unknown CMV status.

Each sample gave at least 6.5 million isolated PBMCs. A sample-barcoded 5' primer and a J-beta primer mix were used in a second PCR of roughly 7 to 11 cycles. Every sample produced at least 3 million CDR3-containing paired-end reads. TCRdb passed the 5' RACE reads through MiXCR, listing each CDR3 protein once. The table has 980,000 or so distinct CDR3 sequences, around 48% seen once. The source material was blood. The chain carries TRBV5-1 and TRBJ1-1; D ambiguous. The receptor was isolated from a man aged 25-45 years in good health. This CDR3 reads CAGSWGDTEAFF. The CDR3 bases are TGCGCCGGCAGCTGGGGAGACACTGAAGCTTTCTTT. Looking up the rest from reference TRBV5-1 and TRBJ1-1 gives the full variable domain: KAGVTQTPRYLIKTRGQQVTLSCSPISGHRSVSWYQQTPGQGLQFLFEYFSETQRNKGNFPGRFSGRQFSNSRSEMNVSTLELGDSALYLCAGSWGDTEAFFGQGTRLTVV.